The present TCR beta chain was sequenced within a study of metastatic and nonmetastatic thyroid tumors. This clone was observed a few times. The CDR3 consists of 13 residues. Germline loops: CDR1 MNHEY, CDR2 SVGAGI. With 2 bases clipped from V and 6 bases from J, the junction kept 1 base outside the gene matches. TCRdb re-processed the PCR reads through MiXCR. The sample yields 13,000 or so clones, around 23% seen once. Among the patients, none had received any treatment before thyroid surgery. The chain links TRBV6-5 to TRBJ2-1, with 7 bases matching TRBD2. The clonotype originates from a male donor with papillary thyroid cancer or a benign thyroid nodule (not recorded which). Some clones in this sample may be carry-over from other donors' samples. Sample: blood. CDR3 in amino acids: CASSYREANEQFF. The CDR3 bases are TGTGCCAGCAGTTACCGGGAGGCCAATGAGCAGTTCTTC.